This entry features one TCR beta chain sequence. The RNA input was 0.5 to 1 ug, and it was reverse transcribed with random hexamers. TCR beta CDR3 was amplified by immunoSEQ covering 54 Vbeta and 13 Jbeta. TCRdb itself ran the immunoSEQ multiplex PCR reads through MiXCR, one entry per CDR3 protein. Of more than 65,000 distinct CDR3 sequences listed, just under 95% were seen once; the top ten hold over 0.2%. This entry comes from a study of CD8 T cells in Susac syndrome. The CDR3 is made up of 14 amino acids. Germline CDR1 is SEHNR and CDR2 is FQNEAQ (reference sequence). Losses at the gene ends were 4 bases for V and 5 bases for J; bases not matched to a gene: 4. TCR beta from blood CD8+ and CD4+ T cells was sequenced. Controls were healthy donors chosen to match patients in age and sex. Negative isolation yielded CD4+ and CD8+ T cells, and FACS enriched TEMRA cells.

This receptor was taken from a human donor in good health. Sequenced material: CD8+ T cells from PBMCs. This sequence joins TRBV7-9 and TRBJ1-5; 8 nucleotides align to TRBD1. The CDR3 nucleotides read TGTGCCAGCAGCTCTACAGGGGGTTATCAGCCCCAGCATTTT. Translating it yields CASSSTGGYQPQHF.